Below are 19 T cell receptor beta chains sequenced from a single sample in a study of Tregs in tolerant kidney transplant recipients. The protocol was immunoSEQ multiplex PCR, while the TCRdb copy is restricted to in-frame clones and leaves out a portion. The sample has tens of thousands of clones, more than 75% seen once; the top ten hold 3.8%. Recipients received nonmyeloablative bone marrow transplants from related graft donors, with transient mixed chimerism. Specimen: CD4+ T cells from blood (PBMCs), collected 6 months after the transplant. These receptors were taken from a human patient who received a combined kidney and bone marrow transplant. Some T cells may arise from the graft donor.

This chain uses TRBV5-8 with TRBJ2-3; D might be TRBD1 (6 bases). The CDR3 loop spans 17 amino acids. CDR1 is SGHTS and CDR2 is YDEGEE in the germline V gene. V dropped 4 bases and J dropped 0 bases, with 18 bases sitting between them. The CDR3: CASSTNRVTPSTDTQYF. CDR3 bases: TGTGCCAGCAGCACAAACAGGGTAACGCCTAGCACAGATACGCAGTATTTT.

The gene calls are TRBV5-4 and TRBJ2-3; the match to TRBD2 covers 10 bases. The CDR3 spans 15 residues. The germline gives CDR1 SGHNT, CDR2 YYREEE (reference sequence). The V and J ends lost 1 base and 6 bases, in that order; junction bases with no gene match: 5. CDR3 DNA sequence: TGTGCCAGCAGCTTGTTAGCGGGAGGAGGGGATACGCAGTATTTT. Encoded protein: CASSLLAGGGDTQYF.

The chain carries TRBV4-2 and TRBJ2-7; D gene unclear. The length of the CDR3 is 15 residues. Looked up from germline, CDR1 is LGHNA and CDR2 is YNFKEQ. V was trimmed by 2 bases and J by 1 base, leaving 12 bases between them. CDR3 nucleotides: TGTGCCAGCAGCCAACCCCTGGGCAGATCCTACGAGCAGTACTTC. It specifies CASSQPLGRSYEQYF.

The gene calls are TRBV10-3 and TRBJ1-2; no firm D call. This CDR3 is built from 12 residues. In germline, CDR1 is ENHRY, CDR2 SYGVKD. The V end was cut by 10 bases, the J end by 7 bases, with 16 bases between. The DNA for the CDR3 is TGTGCCAACTTCGGGGTAGTCCGTGGCTACACCTTC. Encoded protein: CANFGVVRGYTF.

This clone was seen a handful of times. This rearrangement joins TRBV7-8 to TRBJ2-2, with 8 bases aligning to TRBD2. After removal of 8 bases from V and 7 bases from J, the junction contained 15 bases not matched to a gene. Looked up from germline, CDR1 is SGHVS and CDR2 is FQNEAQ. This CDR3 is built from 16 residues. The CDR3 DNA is TGTGCCAGCCATAGGACGGGCGGGGGGATGAGCGGGGAGCTGTTTTTT. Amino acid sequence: CASHRTGGGMSGELFF.

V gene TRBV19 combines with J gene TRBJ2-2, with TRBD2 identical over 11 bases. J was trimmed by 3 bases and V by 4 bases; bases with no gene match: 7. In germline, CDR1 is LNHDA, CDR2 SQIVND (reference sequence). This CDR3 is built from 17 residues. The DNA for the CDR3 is TGTGCCAGTAGTACTTCGGGACTAGCGGAATACACCGGGGAGCTGTTTTTT. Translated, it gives CASSTSGLAEYTGELFF.

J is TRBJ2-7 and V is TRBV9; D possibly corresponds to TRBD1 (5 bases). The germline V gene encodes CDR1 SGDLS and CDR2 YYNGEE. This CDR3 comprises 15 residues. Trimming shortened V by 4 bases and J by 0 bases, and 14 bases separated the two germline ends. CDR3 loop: CASSPTQEYSYEQYF. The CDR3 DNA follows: TGTGCCAGCAGCCCCACACAGGAATACTCCTACGAGCAGTACTTC.

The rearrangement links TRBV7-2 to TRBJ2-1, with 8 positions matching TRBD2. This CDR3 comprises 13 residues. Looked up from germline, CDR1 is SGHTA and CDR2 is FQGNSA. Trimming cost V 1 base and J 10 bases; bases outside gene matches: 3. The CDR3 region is CASSLGVAGEQFF. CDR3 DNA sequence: TGTGCCAGCAGCTTAGGTGTAGCGGGAGAGCAGTTCTTC.

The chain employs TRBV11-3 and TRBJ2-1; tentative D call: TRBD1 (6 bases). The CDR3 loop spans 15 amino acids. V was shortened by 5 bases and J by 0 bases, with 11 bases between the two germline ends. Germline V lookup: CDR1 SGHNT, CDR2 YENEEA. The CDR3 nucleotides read TGTGCCAGCAGCCCAGGGGTGGCCTCCTACAATGAGCAGTTCTTC. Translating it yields CASSPGVASYNEQFF.

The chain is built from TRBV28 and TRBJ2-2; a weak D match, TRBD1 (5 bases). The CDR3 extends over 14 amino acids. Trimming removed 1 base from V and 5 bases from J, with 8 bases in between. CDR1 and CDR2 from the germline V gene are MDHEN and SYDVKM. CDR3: CASSLLDRTGELFF. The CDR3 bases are TGTGCCAGCAGTTTATTAGACAGAACCGGGGAGCTGTTTTTT.

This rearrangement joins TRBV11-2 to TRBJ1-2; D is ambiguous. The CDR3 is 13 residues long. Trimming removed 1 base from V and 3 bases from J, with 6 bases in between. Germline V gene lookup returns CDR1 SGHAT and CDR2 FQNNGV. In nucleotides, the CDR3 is TGTGCCAGCAGCTTAGCCAGTCACTATGGCTACACCTTC. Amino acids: CASSLASHYGYTF.

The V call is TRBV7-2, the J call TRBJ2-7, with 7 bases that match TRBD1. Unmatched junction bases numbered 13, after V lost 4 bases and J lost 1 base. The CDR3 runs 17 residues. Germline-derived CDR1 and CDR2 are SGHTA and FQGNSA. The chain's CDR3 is CASSSKGAWTVSYEQYF. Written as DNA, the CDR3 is TGTGCCAGCAGCTCTAAGGGGGCCTGGACCGTTTCCTACGAGCAGTACTTC. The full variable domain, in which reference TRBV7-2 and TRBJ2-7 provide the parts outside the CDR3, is GAGVSQSPSNKVTEKGKDVELRCDPISGHTALYWYRQSLGQGLEFLIYFQGNSAPDKSGLPSDRFSAERTGGSVSTLTIQRTQQEDSAVYLCASSSKGAWTVSYEQYFGPGTRLTVT.

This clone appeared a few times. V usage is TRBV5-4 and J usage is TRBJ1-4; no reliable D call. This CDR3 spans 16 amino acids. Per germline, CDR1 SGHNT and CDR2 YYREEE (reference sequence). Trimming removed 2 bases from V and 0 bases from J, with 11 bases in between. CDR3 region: CASSFNGRATNEKLFF. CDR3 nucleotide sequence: TGTGCCAGCAGCTTTAACGGTCGGGCAACTAATGAAAAACTGTTTTTT.

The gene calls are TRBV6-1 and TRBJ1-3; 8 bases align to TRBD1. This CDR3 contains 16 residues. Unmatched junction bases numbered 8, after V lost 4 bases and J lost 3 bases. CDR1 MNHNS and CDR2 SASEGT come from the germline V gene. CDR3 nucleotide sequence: TGTGCCAGCAGTGGAAACCGGGACAGGAATGGAAACACCATATATTTT. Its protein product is CASSGNRDRNGNTIYF.

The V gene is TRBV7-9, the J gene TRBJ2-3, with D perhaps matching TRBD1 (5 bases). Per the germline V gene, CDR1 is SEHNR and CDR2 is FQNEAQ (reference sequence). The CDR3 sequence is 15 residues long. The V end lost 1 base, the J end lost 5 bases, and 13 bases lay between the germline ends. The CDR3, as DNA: TGTGCCAGCAGCTTAGAGGGGCAGGGCAAAGATACGCAGTATTTT. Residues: CASSLEGQGKDTQYF. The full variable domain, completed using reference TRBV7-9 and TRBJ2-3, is DTGVSQNPRHKITKRGQNVTFRCDPISEHNRLYWYRQTLGQGPEFLTYFQNEAQLEKSRLLSDRFSAERPKGSFSTLEIQRTEQGDSAMYLCASSLEGQGKDTQYFGPGTRLTVL.

CDR3 sequence: CASSQASGGALETQYF. Written as DNA, the CDR3 is TGTGCCAGCAGCCAAGCCAGCGGGGGGGCTCTTGAGACCCAGTACTTC. The chain combines TRBV4-2 with TRBJ2-5, with TRBD2 identical over 10 bases. Germline CDR1 and CDR2: LGHNA and YNFKEQ. V gave up 1 base and J gave up 5 bases; unmatched junction bases: 7. The CDR3 extends over 16 amino acids.

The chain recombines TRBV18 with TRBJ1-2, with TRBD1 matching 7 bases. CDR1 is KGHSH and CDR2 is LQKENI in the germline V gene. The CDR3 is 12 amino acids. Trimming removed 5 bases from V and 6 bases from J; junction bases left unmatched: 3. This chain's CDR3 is CASSTGDDGYTF. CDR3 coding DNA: TGTGCCAGCTCAACAGGGGACGATGGCTACACCTTC. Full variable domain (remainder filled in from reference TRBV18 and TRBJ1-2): NAGVMQNPRHLVRRRGQEARLRCSPMKGHSHVYWYRQLPEEGLKFMVYLQKENIIDESGMPKERFSAEFPKEGPSILRIQQVVRGDSAAYFCASSTGDDGYTFGSGTRLTVV.

CDR3 amino acids: CASSRGQGIYGYTF. The CDR3 nucleotides read TGTGCCAGCAGTAGAGGACAGGGGATCTATGGCTACACCTTC. The chain couples TRBV27 to TRBJ1-2; 9 nucleotides agree with TRBD1. This CDR3 comprises 14 residues. Germline CDR1 MNHEY, CDR2 SMNVEV (reference sequence). Losses at the gene ends were 5 bases for V and 4 bases for J; bases not matched to a gene: 5.

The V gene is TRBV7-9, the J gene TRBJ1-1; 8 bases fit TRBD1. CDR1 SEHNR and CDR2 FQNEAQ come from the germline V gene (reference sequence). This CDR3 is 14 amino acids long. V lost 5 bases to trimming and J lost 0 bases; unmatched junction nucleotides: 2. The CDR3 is CASSPGGMNTEAFF. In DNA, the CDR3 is TGTGCCAGCAGCCCAGGGGGCATGAACACTGAAGCTTTCTTT.